This T cell receptor (beta chain) originates from a study of T cells in tuberculosis. Cells were sorted from thawed PBMC rested overnight and stained with GMM-loaded CD1B tetramer, viability dye and anti-CD3. CD1B tetramers were loaded with Rhodococcus equi-derived C32 glucose monomycolate. Method: immunoSEQ multiplex PCR; TCRdb's copy keeps in-frame clones and lacks some. This sample carries roughly 92,000 clones, approximately 90% of them seen once, and the ten largest clones take 1.5% to 2%. Material for sequencing was CD1b-GMM tetramer-negative cells sorted from PBMCs. The receptor comes from an adult woman with latent tuberculosis.

Here the CDR3 reads CASRVAGDSNQPQHF. The CDR3 nucleotides are TGCGCCAGCAGGGTTGCGGGGGATAGCAATCAGCCCCAGCATTTT. The chain has TRBV10-2 and TRBJ1-5; D is possibly TRBD1 (5 bases). V lost 6 bases to trimming and J lost 0 bases, with 12 bases between them. CDR3 length: 15 residues. Looked up from germline, CDR1 is WSHSY and CDR2 is SAAADI.